This T cell receptor (beta chain) was identified during a study of cytomegalovirus exposure and HLA in healthy donors. Trimming took 4 bases from V and 6 from J; bases not matched to a gene: 7. Germline CDR1 SGHDT, CDR2 YYEEEE. CDR3 length: 14 amino acids. The PCR was carried out with 60 Vbeta primers and 13 Jbeta primers. The data were produced by immunoSEQ multiplex PCR, yet TCRdb's version contains in-frame clones alone and is incomplete. The table includes around 140,000 clones, 80% detected once. The clonotype comes from a man aged 35 to 55 in good health and CMV-seronegative. The sequenced sample was PBMCs. This chain links TRBV5-6 with TRBJ2-3; 8 bases line up with TRBD2. For the CDR3, the DNA is TGTGCCAGCAGCGAAATCGGGGGGGCGGATACGCAGTATTTT. It specifies CASSEIGGADTQYF.